Shown below are 16 T cell receptor beta chains from a single sample sequenced in a study of cytomegalovirus exposure and HLA in healthy donors. The PCR had 60 Vbeta and 13 Jbeta primers. Produced via immunoSEQ multiplex PCR; TCRdb's table is partial and in-frame only. Of some 190,000 clones in the sample, approximately 79% were seen once. The sequenced sample consisted of PBMCs. The receptor source for this set is a woman aged 18-29 years in good health and CMV-seronegative.

The V and J genes are TRBV4-1 and TRBJ2-5; 7 positions match TRBD1. V lost 1 base, J lost 4 bases, and 9 bases stayed unmatched. Per germline, CDR1 MGHRA and CDR2 YSYEKL. The CDR3 has 16 residues. For the CDR3, the DNA is TGCGCCAGCAGCCAAGTCGCTCGGGACAGCCGAGAGACCCAGTACTTC. Translated, it gives CASSQVARDSRETQYF.

The genes are TRBV7-3 and TRBJ2-2; 9 bases agree with TRBD1. Trimming cost V 2 bases and J 1 base; bases outside gene matches: 2. The CDR3 consists of 16 residues. Per the germline V gene, CDR1 is SGHTA and CDR2 is FQGTGA. The CDR3, as DNA: TGTGCCAGCAGCTTAGGGACAGGGATGAACACCGGGGAGCTGTTTTTT. It specifies CASSLGTGMNTGELFF.

CDR3 in amino acids: CASSENPGVPYEQYF. Here the CDR3 DNA reads TGTGCCAGCAGTGAGAACCCGGGAGTGCCCTACGAGCAGTACTTC. This chain uses TRBV2 with TRBJ2-7; tentatively, D is TRBD2 (6 bases). The V and J ends lost 3 bases and 2 bases respectively, with 14 bases between them. In germline, CDR1 is SNHLY, CDR2 FYNNEI. The CDR3 loop spans 15 amino acids.

V usage is TRBV15 and J usage is TRBJ1-1; unclear D gene. V was clipped by 9 bases and J by 5 bases, with 19 bases between them. The CDR3 has 14 amino acids. Germline CDR1 and CDR2: LNHNV and YYDKDF (reference sequence). The CDR3 region is CATTIGTLLTEAFF. The DNA for the CDR3 is TGTGCCACAACCATTGGCACGCTTTTAACTGAAGCTTTCTTT.

The chain is built from TRBV27 and TRBJ2-7; 10 bases match TRBD1. The junction had 14 bases not matched to a gene; V was cut back by 5 bases and J by 7 bases. The CDR3 consists of 16 residues. The V gene's germline CDR1 is MNHEY and CDR2 SMNVEV (reference sequence). In nucleotides, the CDR3 is TGTGCCAGCAGTCAAGCCCCGGGACAGGGGATGAGGGAGCAGTACTTC. Translation: CASSQAPGQGMREQYF.

The rearrangement links TRBV7-2 to TRBJ2-3, with D hard to call. CDR1 is SGHTA and CDR2 is FQGNSA in the germline V gene. The CDR3 consists of 14 residues. The V and J ends lost 2 bases and 2 bases respectively, with 8 bases between them. CDR3 in DNA: TGTGCCAGCAGCTTAAGTGCAGTCACAGATACGCAGTATTTT. Its protein is CASSLSAVTDTQYF.

This chain connects TRBV19 to TRBJ1-6; 7 bases line up with TRBD1. Germline V gives CDR1 LNHDA, CDR2 SQIVND (reference sequence). CDR3 length: 13 amino acids. V was pared by 4 bases and J by 8 bases, with 2 bases of the junction left unmatched. CDR3 sequence: CASSTGGDSPLHF. Written as DNA, the CDR3 is TGTGCCAGTAGTACAGGGGGAGATTCACCCCTCCACTTT.

Here the CDR3 reads CASSLGLAGVEQYF. The CDR3 coding sequence is TGCGCCAGCAGCTTGGGACTAGCGGGAGTGGAGCAGTACTTC. V is TRBV5-1 and J is TRBJ2-7, with 12 bases identical to TRBD2. V shed 0 bases, J shed 7 bases, and the junction held 2 bases outside the gene matches. This CDR3 has 14 amino acids. The germline gives CDR1 SGHRS, CDR2 YFSETQ.

The CDR3 region has the DNA TGTGCCAGCAGCGTAGCCCTCCAAGAGACCCAGTACTTC. Translating it yields CASSVALQETQYF. The chain couples TRBV9 to TRBJ2-5; D uncertain. Germline V CDR1 and CDR2: SGDLS, YYNGEE. The CDR3 runs 13 residues. Trimming removed 0 bases at V and 1 base at J, with 4 bases between.

The gene calls are TRBV21-1 and TRBJ2-7; the D call of TRBD1 is as the table states it, not checked on the DNA. TRBV21-1 is an annotated pseudogene. This CDR3 spans 12 amino acids. CDR3 residues: CASSQGSYEQYF. The CDR3 DNA sequence: TGTGCCAGCAGCCAGGGTAGCTACGAGCAGTACTTC.

The V call is TRBV7-9, the J call TRBJ1-6, with a tentative D call TRBD1 (5 bases). CDR1 and CDR2 (germline): SEHNR, FQNEAQ (reference sequence). V shed 5 bases and J shed 7 bases, with 15 bases lying between them. The CDR3 has 15 amino acids. The CDR3: CASSPRQGGNSPLHF. For the CDR3, the DNA is TGTGCCAGCAGCCCCCGGCAGGGCGGCAATTCACCCCTCCACTTT.

The chain's CDR3 is CASSLQIGQSTGELFF. The CDR3 DNA reads TGTGCCAGCAGCTTACAGATTGGACAGAGCACCGGGGAGCTGTTTTTT. The chain is built from TRBV7-6 and TRBJ2-2; TRBD1 is a possible D gene (6 bases). Germline V CDR1 and CDR2: SGHVS, FNYEAQ. The CDR3 extends over 16 amino acids. The V end was cut by 2 bases, the J end by 4 bases, with 14 bases between.

The chain couples TRBV2 to TRBJ2-7; tentatively, D is TRBD1 (5 bases). V lost 7 bases and J 1 base, leaving 20 bases between the germline ends. The CDR3 length is 16 residues. Germline assignment: CDR1 SNHLY and CDR2 FYNNEI. The CDR3 loop is CASTYTGASHSYEQYF. CDR3 coding DNA: TGTGCCAGCACCTACACTGGGGCTAGTCATTCCTACGAGCAGTACTTC.

The V call is TRBV15, the J call TRBJ1-1, with D tentatively TRBD1 (6 bases). Deletions cut 1 base from V and 6 bases from J, with 12 bases between. Germline V lookup: CDR1 LNHNV, CDR2 YYDKDF (reference sequence). The CDR3 consists of 14 residues. The CDR3 coding sequence is TGTGCCACCAGCAGAGCGGGACAAACGGCTGAAGCTTTCTTT. Translated, it gives CATSRAGQTAEAFF.

The V call is TRBV5-5, the J call TRBJ2-7; TRBD1 matches at 8 bases. With V trimmed by 0 bases and J by 3 bases, 8 bases remained unmatched. The CDR3 extends over 16 amino acids. Germline CDR1 and CDR2: SGHKS and YYEKEE (reference sequence). This chain's CDR3 is CASSLELTGGYYEQYF. The CDR3 nucleotides are TGTGCCAGCAGCTTGGAGCTCACAGGGGGTTACTACGAGCAGTACTTC.

The chain combines TRBV19 with TRBJ1-1; D is undetermined. The CDR3 length is 15 residues. Between the trimmed V and J ends, which lost 5 bases and 0 bases, there was a span of 13 bases. Germline CDR1 and CDR2: LNHDA and SQIVND (reference sequence). The CDR3 nucleotides are TGTGCCAGTAGTCCGTACGGGAAGTTGAACACTGAAGCTTTCTTT. Its protein is CASSPYGKLNTEAFF.